These 5 T cell receptor beta chains were all obtained from the same sample, sequenced in a study of T cell responses to AZD1222 COVID-19 vaccine. This table comes from immunoSEQ multiplex PCR, and its TCRdb copy is limited to in-frame clones, with some not included. This table has around 110,000 clones, roughly 87% appearing once. Sample: peripheral blood, taken 28 days after the second AZD1222 dose. The origin of the receptors is an adult who received the AZD1222 COVID-19 vaccine.

The chain combines TRBV7-8 with TRBJ2-3; perhaps TRBD2 as D (6 bases). The CDR3 has 18 amino acids. V lost 5 bases, J lost 0 bases, and 21 bases lay in between. Germline V gene lookup returns CDR1 SGHVS and CDR2 FQNEAQ. CDR3 protein: CASSLYPHGSPSTDTQYF. The DNA for the CDR3 is TGTGCCAGCAGCCTTTACCCCCACGGGAGCCCTAGCACAGATACGCAGTATTTT.

Note on this clone: Other DNA sequences in this sample translate to the same CDR3. The J gene is TRBJ2-5, the V gene TRBV27, with 9 bases identical to TRBD1. Germline V gene data show CDR1 as MNHEY and CDR2 as SMNVEV (reference sequence). The CDR3 spans 15 residues. J was trimmed by 1 base and V by 6 bases; bases with no gene match: 6. CDR3 nucleotide sequence: TGTGCCAGCAGCCCCGGGACAGGGAGCCAAGAGACCCAGTACTTC. It codes for CASSPGTGSQETQYF.

The chain is built from TRBV9 and TRBJ2-7; maybe TRBD1 (6 bases). There are 14 residues in the CDR3. V lost 1 base and J 0 bases, leaving 8 bases between the germline ends. Germline V lookup: CDR1 SGDLS, CDR2 YYNGEE. The CDR3, as DNA: TGTGCCAGCAGCGTAACAGGGAGCTCCTACGAGCAGTACTTC. Protein product: CASSVTGSSYEQYF.

The CDR3 DNA reads TGTGCCAGCAGTTGGACTAGCGGGGCCTACGAGCAGTACTTC. As protein: CASSWTSGAYEQYF. This rearrangement joins TRBV6-5 to TRBJ2-7, with 12 bases that match TRBD2. Trimming at V came to 4 bases and at J to 2 bases, leaving 0 bases not matched to a gene. The CDR3 has 14 amino acids. Germline V lookup: CDR1 MNHEY, CDR2 SVGAGI.

This clone was counted a single time. V gene TRBV19 combines with J gene TRBJ2-5, with D perhaps TRBD1 (6 bases). Germline CDR1 LNHDA, CDR2 SQIVND (reference sequence). The CDR3 is 12 residues long. Trimming removed 2 bases from V and 5 bases from J, with 6 bases in between. The CDR3 region has the DNA TGTGCCAGTAGTATAACAGGGGAGACCCAGTACTTC. Protein: CASSITGETQYF.